Presented here are 26 T cell receptor beta chains from one specimen sequenced in a study of beta chain features in type 1 diabetes. Investigators reverse transcribed all isolated RNA, so they sequenced expressed TCRB transcripts. Sequencing was performed with immunoSEQ multiplex PCR; in TCRdb, only in-frame clones are kept and a portion is missing. Of 250,000 to 350,000 clones in the sample, approximately 10% were seen once. The sequenced material came from naive CD4+ T cells from blood. All receptors come from a woman aged 25 to 39 in good health.

In this sample, this clone turned up a few times. The V and J genes are TRBV25-1 and TRBJ2-5, with TRBD2 identical over 12 bases. This CDR3 comprises 14 residues. Germline CDR1 and CDR2: MGHDK and SYGVNS. The CDR3, as DNA: TGTGCGACCGGACTAGCGGGAACCAGGGAGACCCAGTACTTC. The encoded protein is CATGLAGTRETQYF.

V is TRBV18 and J is TRBJ2-3; D might be TRBD2 (6 bases). In germline, CDR1 is KGHSH, CDR2 LQKENI. Trimming cost V 0 bases and J 5 bases, with 9 bases left between them. CDR3 length equals 14 residues. The CDR3 DNA sequence: TGTGCCAGCTCACCACCGGTGGAGGGAGATACGCAGTATTTT. Its translation: CASSPPVEGDTQYF.

The rearrangement links TRBV28 to TRBJ2-3; D may be TRBD2 (6 bases). Trimming pared 6 bases from V and 0 bases from J, leaving 10 bases between. Germline CDR1 reads MDHEN; CDR2 reads SYDVKM. The CDR3 extends over 14 amino acids. The CDR3 bases are TGTGCCAGCAGGGCCGGGACTAGCACAGATACGCAGTATTTT. As protein: CASRAGTSTDTQYF.

The J gene is TRBJ1-4, the V gene TRBV30, with D tentatively TRBD1 (6 bases). In germline, CDR1 is GTSNPN, CDR2 SVGIG (reference sequence). Trimming stripped 1 base from V and 0 bases from J, with 9 bases between. This CDR3 spans 15 amino acids. The CDR3 nucleotides read TGTGCCTGGAGTGGACAGGCCGCAACTAATGAAAAACTGTTTTTT. Translation gives CAWSGQAATNEKLFF.

A few counts support this clone. This chain connects TRBV30 to TRBJ1-2; TRBD1 agrees at 7 bases. The J segment lost 5 bases and the V segment lost 8 bases, leaving 11 bases of the junction unmatched. Germline V gene lookup returns CDR1 GTSNPN and CDR2 SVGIG (reference sequence). CDR3 length: 13 residues. The CDR3 reads CAASNRGSYGYTF. DNA for the CDR3: TGTGCCGCCTCGAACAGGGGAAGTTATGGCTACACCTTC.

This chain connects TRBV11-2 to TRBJ2-1; tentatively, D is TRBD1 (5 bases). Per the germline V gene, CDR1 is SGHAT and CDR2 is FQNNGV. This CDR3 is 14 amino acids long. Trimming removed 3 bases at V and 7 bases at J, with 13 bases between. CDR3 residues: CASSFRAGKNEQFF. The CDR3, as DNA: TGTGCCAGCAGCTTTCGGGCAGGGAAAAATGAGCAGTTCTTC. Supplemented by reference TRBV11-2 and TRBJ2-1, the full variable domain reads EAGVAQSPRYKIIEKRQSVAFWCNPISGHATLYWYQQILGQGPKLLIQFQNNGVVDDSQLPKDRFSAERLKGVDSTLKIQPAKLEDSAVYLCASSFRAGKNEQFFGPGTRLTVL.

The chain employs TRBV2 and TRBJ2-3; 9 positions match TRBD1. The germline V gene encodes CDR1 SNHLY and CDR2 FYNNEI. V trimming: 6 bases; J trimming: 3 bases; junction bases outside the gene matches: 7. The CDR3 covers 15 residues. The CDR3 coding sequence is TGTGCCAGCAGAGGACAGGGGACGTTTACAGATACGCAGTATTTT. Translation gives CASRGQGTFTDTQYF.

The chain has TRBV19 and TRBJ1-2; D is possibly TRBD1 (6 bases). Germline V gene sequence: CDR1 LNHDA, CDR2 SQIVND (reference sequence). The CDR3 length is 14 residues. V was clipped by 6 bases and J by 1 base, with 12 bases between them. This chain's CDR3 is CASRPEDSNYGYTF. The CDR3 nucleotides are TGTGCCAGTAGGCCCGAGGACAGTAACTATGGCTACACCTTC.

This clone was counted between two and nine times. This chain uses TRBV25-1 with TRBJ2-7; 12 nucleotides match TRBD2. V shed 5 bases and J 5 bases; nucleotides not matched to a gene: 4. CDR3 length: 14 residues. The V gene's germline CDR1 is MGHDK and CDR2 SYGVNS. This CDR3 reads CASSLAGGPHEQYF. The CDR3 DNA reads as TGTGCCAGCAGTCTAGCGGGAGGGCCCCACGAGCAGTACTTC.

The chain couples TRBV7-9 to TRBJ2-7, with 11 bases matching TRBD2. This CDR3 is built from 19 residues. Trimming took 2 bases from V and 5 from J; bases not matched to a gene: 17. Germline-derived CDR1 and CDR2 are SEHNR and FQNEAQ (reference sequence). The CDR3 sequence: CASSLLLSSGRLTQNEQYF. DNA of the CDR3: TGTGCCAGCAGCTTACTATTGTCTAGCGGGAGGTTGACTCAGAACGAGCAGTACTTC.

Only a few counts were recorded for this clone. This chain joins TRBV10-3 and TRBJ2-1; perhaps TRBD2 as D (5 bases). Per the germline V gene, CDR1 is ENHRY and CDR2 is SYGVKD. V shed 0 bases and J shed 0 bases, with 12 bases lying between them. The CDR3 runs 17 residues. The CDR3 protein is CAISESGGYSSYNEQFF. The CDR3 DNA reads as TGTGCCATCAGTGAGTCGGGCGGGTATAGCTCCTACAATGAGCAGTTCTTC.

The V call is TRBV2, the J call TRBJ2-3; D gene unclear. The CDR3 runs to 11 residues. V gave up 1 base and J gave up 8 bases, with 4 bases separating them. Germline loops: CDR1 SNHLY, CDR2 FYNNEI. The CDR3 DNA is TGTGCCAGCAGTGAAGTTAGTACGCAGTATTTT. It translates to CASSEVSTQYF.

J is TRBJ2-1 and V is TRBV30; 9 bases map to TRBD1. V trimming: 3 bases; J trimming: 8 bases; junction bases outside the gene matches: 17. CDR3 length equals 17 residues. Germline V CDR1 and CDR2: GTSNPN, SVGIG (reference sequence). DNA of the CDR3: TGTGCCTGGAGCACAACAACAGGGGGCAATCTAGGGGATGAGCAGTTCTTC. It is translated as CAWSTTTGGNLGDEQFF.

This clone appeared a few times. The chain couples TRBV7-2 to TRBJ2-3; no definite D call. Germline CDR1 SGHTA, CDR2 FQGNSA. The germline V and J ends were trimmed by 2 bases and 4 bases, with 4 bases remaining between them. The CDR3 is made up of 12 amino acids. The CDR3 DNA reads as TGTGCCAGCAGCTTACTCGCAGATACGCAGTATTTT. Amino acids: CASSLLADTQYF. Combining the CDR3 with reference TRBV7-2 and TRBJ2-3 gives the whole variable domain GAGVSQSPSNKVTEKGKDVELRCDPISGHTALYWYRQSLGQGLEFLIYFQGNSAPDKSGLPSDRFSAERTGGSVSTLTIQRTQQEDSAVYLCASSLLADTQYFGPGTRLTVL.

V gene TRBV28 combines with J gene TRBJ2-3; tentatively, D is TRBD2 (6 bases). The CDR3 is made up of 14 amino acids. Looked up from germline, CDR1 is MDHEN and CDR2 is SYDVKM. Trimming left V 6 bases short and J 2 bases short, with 12 bases between. DNA for the CDR3: TGTGCCAGCAGATTCGGAGGGAACACAGATACGCAGTATTTT. This sequence encodes CASRFGGNTDTQYF.

This clone came up a few times. The V gene is TRBV15, the J gene TRBJ2-7; D may be TRBD2 (6 bases). Between the trimmed V and J ends, which lost 1 base and 5 bases, there was a span of 15 bases. The germline V gene has CDR1 LNHNV and CDR2 YYDKDF (reference sequence). There are 15 residues in the CDR3. CDR3 loop: CATSRASDLKNEQYF. DNA of the CDR3: TGTGCCACCAGCAGAGCTAGCGACTTAAAGAACGAGCAGTACTTC.

This chain uses TRBV28 with TRBJ2-7; no definite D call. The CDR3 runs 15 residues. Germline values: CDR1 MDHEN, CDR2 SYDVKM. V was shortened by 4 bases and J by 0 bases, with 13 bases between the two germline ends. The CDR3 DNA reads as TGTGCCAGCAGTTACCTCCCCGGGTTCTCCTACGAGCAGTACTTC. Translating it yields CASSYLPGFSYEQYF. The full variable domain, rest sourced from reference TRBV28 and TRBJ2-7, is DVKVTQSSRYLVKRTGEKVFLECVQDMDHENMFWYRQDPGLGLRLIYFSYDVKMKEKGDIPEGYSVSREKKERFSLILESASTNQTSMYLCASSYLPGFSYEQYFGPGTRLTVT.

This clone was observed a handful of times. The genes are TRBV27 and TRBJ2-7; 9 bases match TRBD1. Germline CDR1 is MNHEY and CDR2 is SMNVEV (reference sequence). Trimming at V came to 5 bases and at J to 1 base, leaving 12 bases not matched to a gene. The CDR3 loop spans 17 amino acids. CDR3 region: CASSPGQGRILSYEQYF. The CDR3 DNA is TGTGCCAGCAGTCCTGGACAGGGGCGGATACTGTCCTACGAGCAGTACTTC.

In DNA, the CDR3 is TGTGCCAGCTACCTCAGTAGCGGGATACCCGGGGAGCTGTTTTTT. Translating gives CASYLSSGIPGELFF. J is TRBJ2-2 and V is TRBV6-5, with TRBD2 matching 8 bases. V lost 8 bases and J lost 6; bases outside the gene matches: 11. The CDR3 covers 15 residues. Germline CDR1 is MNHEY and CDR2 is SVGAGI.

This clone was detected only a few times. The CDR3 spells CASSFGGGTDEQYF. CDR3 DNA sequence: TGTGCCAGCAGCTTCGGGGGGGGGACGGACGAGCAGTACTTC. The chain has TRBV11-2 and TRBJ2-7; 8 bases fit TRBD2. The germline V gene has CDR1 SGHAT and CDR2 FQNNGV. V was pared by 3 bases and J by 5 bases, with 6 bases of the junction left unmatched. The CDR3 consists of 14 residues.

The rearrangement joins TRBV28 to TRBJ2-6, with TRBD1 matching over 8 bases. Germline CDR1 reads MDHEN; CDR2 reads SYDVKM. This CDR3 spans 16 amino acids. The ends lost 4 bases at V and 0 bases at J; junction bases unmatched: 2. The CDR3, as DNA: TGTGCCAGCAGTTCACAGGGGGGCTCTGGGGCCAACGTCCTGACTTTC. Protein product: CASSSQGGSGANVLTF.

The J gene is TRBJ2-7, the V gene TRBV4-1; D possibly corresponds to TRBD1 (7 bases). V lost 3 bases and J lost 4, with 19 bases in between. The CDR3 covers 16 residues. The germline CDR1 and CDR2 sequences are MGHRA and YSYEKL. CDR3 in amino acids: CASSHVLADRKYEQYF. The CDR3, as DNA: TGCGCCAGCAGCCATGTTTTAGCGGACAGGAAGTACGAGCAGTACTTC.

This clone has a handful of counts. This rearrangement joins TRBV5-4 to TRBJ2-1; TRBD2 agrees at 13 bases. The J segment lost 7 bases and the V segment lost 4 bases, leaving 5 bases of the junction unmatched. Germline V CDR1 and CDR2: SGHNT, YYREEE (reference sequence). The CDR3 has 15 amino acids. The CDR3 nucleotides are TGTGCCAGCAGCCGGACTAGCGGGAGTATAAATGAGCAGTTCTTC. Its protein is CASSRTSGSINEQFF. Full variable domain (remainder filled in from reference TRBV5-4 and TRBJ2-1): ETGVTQSPTHLIKTRGQQVTLRCSSQSGHNTVSWYQQALGQGPQFIFQYYREEENGRGNFPPRFSGLQFPNYSSELNVNALELDDSALYLCASSRTSGSINEQFFGPGTRLTVL.

The chain employs TRBV28 and TRBJ2-1; 8 bases match TRBD1. CDR3 size: 14 residues. V gave up 6 bases and J gave up 0 bases; unmatched junction bases: 1. Germline V CDR1 and CDR2: MDHEN, SYDVKM. CDR3 residues: CASRGQGSYNEQFF. DNA of the CDR3: TGTGCCAGCAGAGGACAGGGCTCCTACAATGAGCAGTTCTTC.

The sample holds a few counts of this clone. This rearrangement joins TRBV7-2 to TRBJ2-7; TRBD1 matches 8 bases. Germline-derived CDR1 and CDR2 are SGHTA and FQGNSA. The CDR3 runs to 13 residues. The V segment lost 5 bases and the J segment 1 base; nucleotides outside the gene matches: 1. The CDR3 reads CASSGDRSYEQYF. The CDR3 DNA sequence: TGTGCCAGCAGCGGGGACAGGTCCTACGAGCAGTACTTC.

This clone was observed a handful of times. The gene calls are TRBV27 and TRBJ2-1; 9 nucleotides agree with TRBD1. CDR1 is MNHEY and CDR2 is SMNVEV in the germline V gene (reference sequence). Losses at the gene ends were 6 bases for V and 1 base for J; bases not matched to a gene: 4. This CDR3 has 15 amino acids. DNA of the CDR3: TGTGCCAGCAGCCAGGGACAGGGATCCTACAATGAGCAGTTCTTC. Encoded protein: CASSQGQGSYNEQFF.